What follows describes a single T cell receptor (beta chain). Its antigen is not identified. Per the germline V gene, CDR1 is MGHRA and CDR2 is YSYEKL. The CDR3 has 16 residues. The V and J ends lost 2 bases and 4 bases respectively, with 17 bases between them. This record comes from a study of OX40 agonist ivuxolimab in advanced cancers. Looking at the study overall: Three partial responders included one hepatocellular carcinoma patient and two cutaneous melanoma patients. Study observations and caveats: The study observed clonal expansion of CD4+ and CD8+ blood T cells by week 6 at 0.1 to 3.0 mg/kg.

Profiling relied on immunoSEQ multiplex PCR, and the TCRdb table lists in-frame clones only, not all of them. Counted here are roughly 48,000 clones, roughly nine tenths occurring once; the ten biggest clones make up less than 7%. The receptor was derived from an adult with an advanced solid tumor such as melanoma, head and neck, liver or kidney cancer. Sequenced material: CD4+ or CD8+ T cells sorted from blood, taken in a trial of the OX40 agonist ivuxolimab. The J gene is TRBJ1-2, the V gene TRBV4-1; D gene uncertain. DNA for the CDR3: TGCGCCAGCAGCCAACCGACTCAAATCAGCGGCTATGGCTACACCTTC. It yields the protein CASSQPTQISGYGYTF.